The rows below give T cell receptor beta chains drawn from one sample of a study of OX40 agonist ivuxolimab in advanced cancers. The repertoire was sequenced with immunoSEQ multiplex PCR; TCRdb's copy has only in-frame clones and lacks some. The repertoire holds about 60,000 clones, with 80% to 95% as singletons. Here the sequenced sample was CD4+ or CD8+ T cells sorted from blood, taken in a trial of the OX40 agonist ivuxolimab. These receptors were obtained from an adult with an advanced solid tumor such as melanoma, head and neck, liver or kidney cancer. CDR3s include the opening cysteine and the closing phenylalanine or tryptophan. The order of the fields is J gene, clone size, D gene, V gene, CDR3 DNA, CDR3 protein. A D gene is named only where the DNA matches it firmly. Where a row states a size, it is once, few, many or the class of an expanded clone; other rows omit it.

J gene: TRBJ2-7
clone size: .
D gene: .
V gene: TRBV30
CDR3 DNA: TGTGCCTGGAGCTCCCGAAAGTATTCCTACGAGCAGTACTTC
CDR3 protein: CAWSSRKYSYEQYF

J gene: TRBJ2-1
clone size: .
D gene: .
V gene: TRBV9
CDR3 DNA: TGTGCCAGCAGCGACACGGGGACCACTTTCAATGAGCAGTTCTTC
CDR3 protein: CASSDTGTTFNEQFF

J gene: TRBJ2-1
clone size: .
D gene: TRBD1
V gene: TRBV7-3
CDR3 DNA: TGTGCCAGCAGCTTAACGATTTCAGGGGGATCCTACAATGAGCAGTTCTTC
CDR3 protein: CASSLTISGGSYNEQFF

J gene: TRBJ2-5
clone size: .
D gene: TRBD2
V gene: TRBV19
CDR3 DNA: TGTGCCAGTAGTGGGCTAGCGGGAGACTGGGGGGGGACCCAGTACTTC
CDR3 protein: CASSGLAGDWGGTQYF

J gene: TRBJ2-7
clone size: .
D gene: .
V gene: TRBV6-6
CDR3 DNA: TGTGCCAGCAGTTACGGGCAGGGTACTCCTTCGTACGAGCAGTACTTC
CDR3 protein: CASSYGQGTPSYEQYF

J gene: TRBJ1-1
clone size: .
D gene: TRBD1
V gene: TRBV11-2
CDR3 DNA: TGTGCCAGCAGCTTAGGACAGGGGATGAACACTGAAGCTTTCTTT
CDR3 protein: CASSLGQGMNTEAFF

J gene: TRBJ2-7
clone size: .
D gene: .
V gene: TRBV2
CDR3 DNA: TGTGCCAGCAGTGGGGGACAAAACTACGAGCAGTACTTC
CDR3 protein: CASSGGQNYEQYF

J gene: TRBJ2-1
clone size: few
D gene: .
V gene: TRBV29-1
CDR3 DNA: TGCAGCGCGCCGGGCAATGAGCAGTTCTTC
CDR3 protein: CSAPGNEQFF

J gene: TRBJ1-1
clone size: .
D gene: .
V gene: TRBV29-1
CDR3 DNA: TGCAGCGTCGTAGCTGGACTGATGAACACTGAAGCTTTCTTT
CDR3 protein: CSVVAGLMNTEAFF

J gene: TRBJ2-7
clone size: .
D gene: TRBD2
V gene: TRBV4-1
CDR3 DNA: TGCGCCAGCAGCCTAGTGGGGGGCGGGAGGGCCGGCGATGAGCAGTACTTC
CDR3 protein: CASSLVGGGRAGDEQYF

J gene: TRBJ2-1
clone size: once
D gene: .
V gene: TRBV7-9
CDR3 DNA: TGTGCCAGCTTGGGAACTCCCGGCAATGAGCAGTTCTTC
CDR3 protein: CASLGTPGNEQFF

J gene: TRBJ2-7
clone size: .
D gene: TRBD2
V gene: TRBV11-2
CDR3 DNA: TGTGCCAGCAGCGTGGCCGGGACTAGCGGGATGTACGAGCAGTACTTC
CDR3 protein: CASSVAGTSGMYEQYF

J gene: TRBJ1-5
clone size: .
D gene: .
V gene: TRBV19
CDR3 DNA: TGTGCCAGTAATCGGGGCACTAATCAGCCCCAGCATTTT
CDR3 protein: CASNRGTNQPQHF

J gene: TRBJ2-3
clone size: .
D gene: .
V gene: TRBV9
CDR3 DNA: TGTGCCAGCAGCGTAGACCGAACAGATACGCAGTATTTT
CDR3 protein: CASSVDRTDTQYF

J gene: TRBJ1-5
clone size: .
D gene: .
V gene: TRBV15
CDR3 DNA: TGTGCCACCAGCAGAGATCAAACCTATAATCAGCCCCAGCATTTT
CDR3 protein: CATSRDQTYNQPQHF

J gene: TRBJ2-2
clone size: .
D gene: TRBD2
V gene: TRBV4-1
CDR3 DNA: TGCGCCAGCAGCCAAGATCCAACTAGCGGAAACACCGGGGAGCTGTTTTTT
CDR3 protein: CASSQDPTSGNTGELFF

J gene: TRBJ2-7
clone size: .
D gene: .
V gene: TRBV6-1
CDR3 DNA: TGTGCCAGCGAGGGACTGAGGAGCTCCTACGAGCAGTACTTC
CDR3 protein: CASEGLRSSYEQYF

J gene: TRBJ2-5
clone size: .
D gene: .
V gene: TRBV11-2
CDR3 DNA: TGTGCCAGCAGCTTAACTCCCCCTTCCAGCAAAGAGACCCAGTACTTC
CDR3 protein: CASSLTPPSSKETQYF

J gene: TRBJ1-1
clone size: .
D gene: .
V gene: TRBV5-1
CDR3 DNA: TGCGCCAGCAGCCCGGGGGCGTACATGAACACTGAAGCTTTCTTT
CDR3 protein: CASSPGAYMNTEAFF

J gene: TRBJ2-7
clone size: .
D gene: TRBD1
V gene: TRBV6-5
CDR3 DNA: TGTGCCAGCAGTCGACAGGGGCTGGTGCGCGAGCAGTACTTC
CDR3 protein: CASSRQGLVREQYF

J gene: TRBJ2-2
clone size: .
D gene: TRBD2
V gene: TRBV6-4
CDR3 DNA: TGTGCCAGCAGTGAATGGTCCGGACTAGCTCCTGGGGGGGAGCTGTTTTTT
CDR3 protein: CASSEWSGLAPGGELFF

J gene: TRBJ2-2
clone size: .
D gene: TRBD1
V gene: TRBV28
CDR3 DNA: TGTGCCAGCAGTTTCGACAGGGGTAACACCGGGGAGCTGTTTTTT
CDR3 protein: CASSFDRGNTGELFF

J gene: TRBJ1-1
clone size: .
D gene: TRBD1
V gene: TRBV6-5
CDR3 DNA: TGTGCCAGCAGTTTGGACGGACAGGGCACTGAAGCTTTCTTT
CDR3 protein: CASSLDGQGTEAFF

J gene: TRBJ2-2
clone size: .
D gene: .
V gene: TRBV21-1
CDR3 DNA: TGTGCCAGCAGCCCCCGACTAGCGGGAGTTGGCGGGGAGCTGTTTTTT
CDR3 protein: CASSPRLAGVGGELFF

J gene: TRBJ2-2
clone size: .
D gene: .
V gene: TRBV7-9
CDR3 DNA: TGTGCCAGCACCAACCCGAGGGGGATCGACACCGGGGAGCTGTTTTTT
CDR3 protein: CASTNPRGIDTGELFF

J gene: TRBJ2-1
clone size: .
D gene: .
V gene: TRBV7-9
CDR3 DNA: TGTGCCAGCAGCCCTGTGGGGGATGAGCAGTTCTTC
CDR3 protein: CASSPVGDEQFF

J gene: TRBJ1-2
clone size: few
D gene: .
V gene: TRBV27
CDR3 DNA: TGTGCCAGCAGCCCGACAGGCCTATTCGATGGCTACACCTTC
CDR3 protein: CASSPTGLFDGYTF

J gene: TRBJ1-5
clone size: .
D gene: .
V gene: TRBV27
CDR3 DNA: TGTGCCAGCAGAAGGACTCTTGGCAATCAGCCCCAGCATTTT
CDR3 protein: CASRRTLGNQPQHF

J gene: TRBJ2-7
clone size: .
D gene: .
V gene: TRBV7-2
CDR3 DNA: TGTGCCAGCAGCCCCCCCTCCTACGAGCAGTACTTC
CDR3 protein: CASSPPSYEQYF

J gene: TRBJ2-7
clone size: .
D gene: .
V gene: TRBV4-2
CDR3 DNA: TGTGCCAGCAGCCAAGAGGATGGCTCCTACGAGCAGTACTTC
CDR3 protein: CASSQEDGSYEQYF

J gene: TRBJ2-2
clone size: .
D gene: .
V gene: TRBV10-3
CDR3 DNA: TGTGCCATCAGTGAGGTTCTGGGAACCGGGGAGCTGTTTTTT
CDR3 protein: CAISEVLGTGELFF

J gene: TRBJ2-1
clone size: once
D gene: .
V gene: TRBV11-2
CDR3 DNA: TGTGCCAGCAGCTTAGGGTGGAATGAGCAGTTCTTC
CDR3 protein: CASSLGWNEQFF

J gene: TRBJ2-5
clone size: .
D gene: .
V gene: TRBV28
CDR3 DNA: TGTGCCAGCAGTTTAGACATGAGGGGTACCCAGTACTTC
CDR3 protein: CASSLDMRGTQYF

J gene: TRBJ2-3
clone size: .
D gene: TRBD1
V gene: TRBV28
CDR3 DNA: TGTGCCAGCAGAGCGACAGGGTCGGGGACAGATACGCAGTATTTT
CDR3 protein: CASRATGSGTDTQYF

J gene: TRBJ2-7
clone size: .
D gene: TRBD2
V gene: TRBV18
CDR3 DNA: TGTGCCAGCTCACCACCGTCGGCTAGCGGGAGCGTGAACGAGCAGTACTTC
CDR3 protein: CASSPPSASGSVNEQYF

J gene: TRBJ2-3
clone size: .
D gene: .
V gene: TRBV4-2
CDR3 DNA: TGTGCCAGCAGCCAAGAAATGGGTTTCACAGATACGCAGTATTTT
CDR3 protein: CASSQEMGFTDTQYF

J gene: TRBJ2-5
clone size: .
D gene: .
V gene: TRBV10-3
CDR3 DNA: TGTGCCATCAGTGAGGACAGGTGGATCGGGACCCAGTACTTC
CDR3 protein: CAISEDRWIGTQYF

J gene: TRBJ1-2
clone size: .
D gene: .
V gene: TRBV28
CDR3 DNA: TGTGCCAGCAGCCCCTACCCTTATGGCTACACCTTC
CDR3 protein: CASSPYPYGYTF

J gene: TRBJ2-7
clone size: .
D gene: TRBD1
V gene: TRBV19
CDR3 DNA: TGTGCCAGTAGTACCTTTGGACAGGGTGTCAACTACGAGCAGTACTTC
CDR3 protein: CASSTFGQGVNYEQYF

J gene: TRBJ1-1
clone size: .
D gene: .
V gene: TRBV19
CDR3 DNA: TGTGCCAGTAGCTGGGGCAATATGAACACTGAAGCTTTCTTT
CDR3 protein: CASSWGNMNTEAFF

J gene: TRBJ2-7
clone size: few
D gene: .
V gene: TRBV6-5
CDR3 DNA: TGTGCCAGCAGTCCAAATACAGGCTACGAGCAGTACTTC
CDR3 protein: CASSPNTGYEQYF

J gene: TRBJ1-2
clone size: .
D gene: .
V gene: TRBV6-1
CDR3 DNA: TGTGCCAGCAGTGATTCAGGGTATAAGAATAGTGGCTACACCTTC
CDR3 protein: CASSDSGYKNSGYTF

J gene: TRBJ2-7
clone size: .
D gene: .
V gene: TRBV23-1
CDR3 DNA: TGCGCCAGCAGTCACCCGGACAGAACCTACGAGCAGTACTTC
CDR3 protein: CASSHPDRTYEQYF

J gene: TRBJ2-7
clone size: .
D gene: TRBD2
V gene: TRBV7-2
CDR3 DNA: TGTGCCAGCAGTTCCCCATTTAGCGGGATGAGGTGCGAGCAGTACTTC
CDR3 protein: CASSSPFSGMRCEQYF

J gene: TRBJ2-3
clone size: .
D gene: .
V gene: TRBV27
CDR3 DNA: TGTGCCAGCAGTTTAAAAGGCATCTTCACAGATACGCAGTATTTT
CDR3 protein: CASSLKGIFTDTQYF

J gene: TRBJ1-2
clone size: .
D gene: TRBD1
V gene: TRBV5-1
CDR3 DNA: TGCGCCAGCAGCTTTTCCGGGACAGTCGACTATGGCTACACCTTC
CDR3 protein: CASSFSGTVDYGYTF

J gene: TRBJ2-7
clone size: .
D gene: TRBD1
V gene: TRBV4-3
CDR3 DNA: TGCGCCAGCAGTGATGGGGACAGTCAGGGAGACGAGCAGTACTTC
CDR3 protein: CASSDGDSQGDEQYF

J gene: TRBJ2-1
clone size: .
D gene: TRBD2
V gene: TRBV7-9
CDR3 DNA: TGTGCCAGCAGCCCACTTGGGACTAGCAGATACAATGAGCAGTTCTTC
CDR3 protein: CASSPLGTSRYNEQFF

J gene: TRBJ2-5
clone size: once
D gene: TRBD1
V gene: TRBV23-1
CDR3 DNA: TGCGCCAGCAGTCAGGCCCGGGACAGGGTAGGAGAGACCCAGTACTTC
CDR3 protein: CASSQARDRVGETQYF

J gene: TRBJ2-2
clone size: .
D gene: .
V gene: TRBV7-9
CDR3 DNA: TGTGCCAGCAGCTTAGGGGGTGGCCAGTCGAACACCGGGGAGCTGTTTTTT
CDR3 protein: CASSLGGGQSNTGELFF

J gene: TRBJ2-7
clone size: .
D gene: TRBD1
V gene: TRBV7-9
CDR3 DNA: TGTGCCAGCAGCTCGCGGGACAGGGTCTACGAGCAGTACTTC
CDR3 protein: CASSSRDRVYEQYF

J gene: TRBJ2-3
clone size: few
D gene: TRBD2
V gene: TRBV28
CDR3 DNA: TGTGCCAGCAGGGAGATAGCGGGGAGCACAGATACGCAGTATTTT
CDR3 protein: CASREIAGSTDTQYF

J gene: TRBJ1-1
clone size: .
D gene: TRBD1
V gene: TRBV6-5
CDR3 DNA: TGTGCCAGCAGTTACTCACAGGGGAGGACTGAAGCTTTCTTT
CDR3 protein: CASSYSQGRTEAFF

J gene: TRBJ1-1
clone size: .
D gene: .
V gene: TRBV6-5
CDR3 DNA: TGTGCCAGCAGTTACTCGGCGGGTGGTCTGCTCGGGGGAGCTTTCTTT
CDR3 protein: CASSYSAGGLLGGAFF